Shown below are 25 T cell receptor beta chains from a single sample sequenced in a study of OX40 agonist ivuxolimab in advanced cancers. Profiled with immunoSEQ multiplex PCR; TCRdb holds only in-frame clones, not every one. The data hold 60,000 to 75,000 clones, with around 87% observed a single time. The source material was CD4+ or CD8+ T cells sorted from blood, sampled in a trial of the OX40 agonist ivuxolimab. These receptors were collected from an adult with an advanced solid tumor such as melanoma, head and neck, liver or kidney cancer.

The chain is built from TRBV5-8 and TRBJ2-1, with 9 nucleotides matching TRBD2. CDR3 length: 15 residues. The J segment lost 6 bases and the V segment lost 2 bases, leaving 6 bases of the junction unmatched. From germline, CDR1 is SGHTS and CDR2 YDEGEE. CDR3 DNA: TGTGCCAGCAGCTTCTTAGCGGGAGAGGGCAATGAGCAGTTCTTC. Encoded protein: CASSFLAGEGNEQFF. The whole variable domain, remainder taken from reference TRBV5-8 and TRBJ2-1, is EAGVTQSPTHLIKTRGQQATLRCSPISGHTSVYWYQQALGLGLQFLLWYDEGEERNRGNFPPRFSGRQFPNYSSELNVNALELEDSALYLCASSFLAGEGNEQFFGPGTRLTVL.

This chain connects TRBV19 to TRBJ2-6; D is tentatively TRBD1 or TRBD2 (5 bases each). From germline, CDR1 is LNHDA and CDR2 SQIVND (reference sequence). There are 16 residues in the CDR3. V lost 1 base, J lost 3 bases, and 10 bases lay in between. The CDR3 DNA reads TGTGCCAGTAGTATAGTTACGGGGCTTGGGGCCAACGTCCTGACTTTC. Its protein is CASSIVTGLGANVLTF.

J is TRBJ1-2 and V is TRBV9, with TRBD1 matching over 7 bases. The junction had 2 bases not matched to a gene; V was cut back by 3 bases and J by 3 bases. The CDR3 has 13 amino acids. The germline gives CDR1 SGDLS, CDR2 YYNGEE. CDR3 sequence reads: CASSATGYYGYTF. The DNA of the CDR3 is TGTGCCAGCAGCGCGACAGGGTACTATGGCTACACCTTC.

CDR3 in DNA: TGTGCCAGCACCAGGAGTGCGGGAGAACGAGATACGCAGTATTTT. This gives the protein CASTRSAGERDTQYF. J is TRBJ2-3 and V is TRBV6-1; 7 bases fit TRBD2. Germline V gene data show CDR1 as MNHNS and CDR2 as SASEGT. V gave up 7 bases and J gave up 5 bases; unmatched junction bases: 12. CDR3 length: 15 amino acids.

The chain links TRBV29-1 to TRBJ2-1; D may be TRBD2 (5 bases). Germline V gene sequence: CDR1 SQVTM, CDR2 ANQGSEA. The CDR3 has 14 amino acids. Trimming stripped 5 bases from V and 4 bases from J, with 15 bases between. The CDR3, as DNA: TGCAGCGTTCCGGGTAGCGCTTCGTACAATGAGCAGTTCTTC. Protein: CSVPGSASYNEQFF.

This rearrangement joins TRBV5-6 to TRBJ1-4, with 10 bases lining up with TRBD1. Per the germline V gene, CDR1 is SGHDT and CDR2 is YYEEEE. With V trimmed by 5 bases and J by 5 bases, 3 bases remained unmatched. CDR3 length equals 14 residues. In DNA, the CDR3 is TGTGCCAGCAGATCGGACAGGGGGAATGAAAAACTGTTTTTT. Amino acids: CASRSDRGNEKLFF.

This sequence joins TRBV10-3 and TRBJ2-3; TRBD1 aligns across 7 bases. The CDR3 totals 14 residues. The trim removed 8 bases at V and 3 bases at J, leaving 8 bases unmatched. Germline V CDR1 and CDR2: ENHRY, SYGVKD. DNA for the CDR3: TGTGCCATCGCGACAGGGAGTAGTACAGATACGCAGTATTTT. Its protein product is CAIATGSSTDTQYF.

V and J are TRBV5-1 and TRBJ1-1, with 11 bases matching TRBD1. Germline values: CDR1 SGHRS, CDR2 YFSETQ. With 3 bases clipped from V and 3 bases from J, the junction kept 1 base outside the gene matches. The CDR3 length is 14 residues. CDR3 amino acids: CASSWGQGDTEAFF. The CDR3 DNA reads as TGCGCCAGCAGCTGGGGACAGGGGGACACTGAAGCTTTCTTT. Using reference TRBV5-1 and TRBJ1-1 for the parts outside the CDR3, the full variable domain is KAGVTQTPRYLIKTRGQQVTLSCSPISGHRSVSWYQQTPGQGLQFLFEYFSETQRNKGNFPGRFSGRQFSNSRSEMNVSTLELGDSALYLCASSWGQGDTEAFFGQGTRLTVV.

CDR3 DNA sequence: TGTGCCAGCCTGGACAGGGCTAACTACAATGAGCAGTTCTTC. Its protein product is CASLDRANYNEQFF. V gene TRBV2 combines with J gene TRBJ2-1, with 8 bases aligning to TRBD1. The CDR3 totals 14 residues. The trim removed 8 bases at V and 3 bases at J, leaving 6 bases unmatched. Germline CDR1 and CDR2: SNHLY and FYNNEI.

The chain employs TRBV5-1 and TRBJ2-5; 9 nucleotides line up with TRBD2. Germline CDR1 and CDR2: SGHRS and YFSETQ. The V and J ends lost 0 bases and 2 bases, in that order; junction bases with no gene match: 2. CDR3 length: 15 amino acids. CDR3 in amino acids: CASSLVLAGQETQYF. In DNA, the CDR3 is TGCGCCAGCAGCTTGGTTCTAGCGGGGCAAGAGACCCAGTACTTC. Based on the CDR3 plus reference TRBV5-1 and TRBJ2-5, the full variable domain is KAGVTQTPRYLIKTRGQQVTLSCSPISGHRSVSWYQQTPGQGLQFLFEYFSETQRNKGNFPGRFSGRQFSNSRSEMNVSTLELGDSALYLCASSLVLAGQETQYFGPGTRLLVL.

There are a few counts of this clone. The chain is built from TRBV6-1 and TRBJ2-5; 7 nucleotides align to TRBD1. The CDR3 is 14 amino acids. Germline CDR1 is MNHNS and CDR2 is SASEGT. Unmatched junction bases numbered 8, after V lost 4 bases and J lost 6 bases. This chain's CDR3 is CASSGTGRAKTQYF. The CDR3 DNA follows: TGTGCCAGCAGTGGGACAGGACGGGCGAAGACCCAGTACTTC.

The J gene is TRBJ2-5, the V gene TRBV2; TRBD2 matches 12 bases. Trimming took 1 base from V and 5 from J; bases not matched to a gene: 2. The CDR3 spans 15 residues. In germline, CDR1 is SNHLY, CDR2 FYNNEI. The CDR3 DNA reads as TGTGCCAGCAGTGAAGGACTAGCGGGAGTGGAGACCCAGTACTTC. This sequence encodes CASSEGLAGVETQYF.

V gene TRBV5-6 combines with J gene TRBJ2-7; maybe TRBD2 (5 bases). CDR3 length: 12 residues. Germline CDR1 and CDR2: SGHDT and YYEEEE. V was shortened by 3 bases and J by 3 bases, with 7 bases between the two germline ends. Written as DNA, the CDR3 is TGTGCCAGCAGCTCTAGCTACTACGAGCAGTACTTC. It codes for CASSSSYYEQYF.

The CDR3 DNA follows: TGTGCCAGCTCACCGGGACTAGCGGGAGTGGAGACCCAGTACTTC. Translating gives CASSPGLAGVETQYF. The rearrangement links TRBV18 to TRBJ2-5; 14 nucleotides line up with TRBD2. Losses at the gene ends were 3 bases for V and 5 bases for J; bases not matched to a gene: 2. Germline-derived CDR1 and CDR2 are KGHSH and LQKENI. CDR3 length: 15 residues.

This chain connects TRBV6-5 to TRBJ2-7, with 9 nucleotides matching TRBD1. The germline CDR1 and CDR2 sequences are MNHEY and SVGAGI. V lost 10 bases to trimming and J lost 2 bases; unmatched junction nucleotides: 6. The CDR3 spans 13 residues. The CDR3 DNA reads as TGTGCCACCACAGGACAGGGGACCTACGAGCAGTACTTC. Translation: CATTGQGTYEQYF.

V gene TRBV15 combines with J gene TRBJ2-5; a possible D gene is TRBD2 (6 bases). The CDR3 is 16 residues long. Germline V gene sequence: CDR1 LNHNV, CDR2 YYDKDF (reference sequence). Between the trimmed V and J ends, which lost 0 bases and 2 bases, there was a span of 13 bases. The CDR3 DNA is TGTGCCACCAGCAGAGATTACGGGAGCCATCAAGAGACCCAGTACTTC. This codes for CATSRDYGSHQETQYF.

The chain links TRBV28 to TRBJ1-4; 8 nucleotides line up with TRBD1. CDR3 length: 12 amino acids. The germline V gene encodes CDR1 MDHEN and CDR2 SYDVKM. The V gene end was trimmed by 8 bases and the J gene end by 17 bases; junction bases not matched to a gene: 13. CDR3 sequence: CASFTQGARYFF. The CDR3 DNA is TGTGCCAGCTTTACCCAGGGGGCTCGATACTTTTTT.

This clone was found once. This chain uses TRBV14 with TRBJ1-2; D uncertain. V lost 2 bases, J lost 0 bases, and 4 bases lay in between. Germline CDR1 and CDR2: SGHDN and FVKESK. The CDR3 contains 13 residues. The CDR3 DNA reads as TGTGCCAGCAGCCAAATGCCTAACTATGGCTACACCTTC. Amino acid sequence: CASSQMPNYGYTF.

This rearrangement joins TRBV28 to TRBJ1-1, with TRBD1 as a possible D gene (5 bases). Per the germline V gene, CDR1 is MDHEN and CDR2 is SYDVKM. The CDR3 extends over 14 amino acids. V was shortened by 3 bases and J by 1 base, with 9 bases between the two germline ends. This chain's CDR3 is CASSFGGTNTEAFF. In DNA, the CDR3 is TGTGCCAGCAGTTTTGGGGGGACGAACACTGAAGCTTTCTTT.

The chain links TRBV5-6 to TRBJ2-5; D possibly corresponds to TRBD2 (5 bases). Germline CDR1 and CDR2: SGHDT and YYEEEE. CDR3 length equals 11 residues. With 9 bases removed from V and 2 bases from J, the gap between germline ends came to 8 bases. The CDR3 region has the DNA TGTGCCACGGGAATTCAAGAGACCCAGTACTTC. Encoded protein: CATGIQETQYF.

This chain joins TRBV2 and TRBJ2-2; D remains unclear. Germline V lookup: CDR1 SNHLY, CDR2 FYNNEI. CDR3 size: 11 residues. The germline V and J ends were trimmed by 6 bases and 2 bases, with 1 base remaining between them. CDR3 sequence: CASRNTGELFF. CDR3 in DNA: TGTGCCAGCAGAAACACCGGGGAGCTGTTTTTT.

The V call is TRBV19, the J call TRBJ2-5; no firm D call. There are 15 residues in the CDR3. Germline CDR1 reads LNHDA; CDR2 reads SQIVND (reference sequence). Trimming cost V 3 bases and J 4 bases, with 15 bases left between them. The CDR3 here is CASSIGLQGRETQYF. The CDR3 DNA follows: TGTGCCAGTAGTATTGGCCTACAAGGGCGAGAGACCCAGTACTTC.

V is TRBV11-3 and J is TRBJ2-1, with 14 bases fitting TRBD2. Germline-derived CDR1 and CDR2 are SGHNT and YENEEA. Trimming cost V 3 bases and J 0 bases; bases outside gene matches: 4. The CDR3 is 18 residues long. CDR3 loop: CASSLGLAGAHSYNEQFF. CDR3 in DNA: TGTGCCAGCAGCTTGGGACTAGCGGGGGCCCACTCCTACAATGAGCAGTTCTTC. The whole variable domain, filled in from reference TRBV11-3 and TRBJ2-1, reads EAGVVQSPRYKIIEKKQPVAFWCNPISGHNTLYWYLQNLGQGPELLIRYENEEAVDDSQLPKDRFSAERLKGVDSTLKIQPAELGDSAVYLCASSLGLAGAHSYNEQFFGPGTRLTVL.

This clone showed up just once. The gene calls are TRBV28 and TRBJ1-1; a weak D match, TRBD1 (6 bases). CDR3 length: 14 residues. Germline assignment: CDR1 MDHEN and CDR2 SYDVKM. Trimming removed 3 bases from V and 10 bases from J, with 18 bases in between. The CDR3 DNA reads as TGTGCCAGCAGTTTGGGGGGACAACCACCGGGAGCTTTCTTT. It is translated as CASSLGGQPPGAFF.

This chain connects TRBV11-2 to TRBJ2-1; 7 bases agree with TRBD2. This CDR3 contains 15 residues. Germline CDR1 and CDR2: SGHAT and FQNNGV. Trimming removed 3 bases from V and 0 bases from J; junction bases left unmatched: 2. CDR3 coding DNA: TGTGCCAGCAGCTTTCTAGCGGACTCCTACAATGAGCAGTTCTTC. Its translation: CASSFLADSYNEQFF. Full variable domain (remainder filled in from reference TRBV11-2 and TRBJ2-1): EAGVAQSPRYKIIEKRQSVAFWCNPISGHATLYWYQQILGQGPKLLIQFQNNGVVDDSQLPKDRFSAERLKGVDSTLKIQPAKLEDSAVYLCASSFLADSYNEQFFGPGTRLTVL.